This record looks at one TCR beta chain sequence and its context. Its cognate antigen is unknown. The germline V gene encodes CDR1 SGHTA and CDR2 FQGNSA. The CDR3 is 15 amino acids. Losses at the gene ends were 4 bases for V and 3 bases for J; bases not matched to a gene: 3. This specimen comes from a study of cytomegalovirus exposure and HLA in healthy donors. Study-wide results and limits: A cluster of highly shared sequence variants was likely a sequencing artifact.

With 60 Vbeta and 13 Jbeta primers, the PCR was carried out. The protocol was immunoSEQ multiplex PCR, while the TCRdb copy is restricted to in-frame clones and leaves out a portion. The sample lists over 110,000 clones, approximately 82% occurring once. The J gene is TRBJ2-2, the V gene TRBV7-2; 9 bases align to TRBD2. The receptor comes from an older woman in good health and CMV-seropositive. Sequenced: PBMCs. The DNA for the CDR3 is TGTGCCAGCAGCTCTAGCGGGATGTACACCGGGGAGCTGTTTTTT. Encoded protein: CASSSSGMYTGELFF. Full variable domain (outside the CDR3, taken from reference TRBV7-2 and TRBJ2-2): GAGVSQSPSNKVTEKGKDVELRCDPISGHTALYWYRQSLGQGLEFLIYFQGNSAPDKSGLPSDRFSAERTGGSVSTLTIQRTQQEDSAVYLCASSSSGMYTGELFFGEGSRLTVL.